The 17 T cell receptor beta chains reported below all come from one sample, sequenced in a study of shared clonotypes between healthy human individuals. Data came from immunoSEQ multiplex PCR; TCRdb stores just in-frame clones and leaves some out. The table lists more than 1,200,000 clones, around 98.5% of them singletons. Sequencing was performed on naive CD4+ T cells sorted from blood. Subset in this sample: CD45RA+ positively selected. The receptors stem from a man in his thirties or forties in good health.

The CDR3 reads CASSRTSGSFIAGELFF. The CDR3 nucleotides are TGTGCCAGCAGCCGGACTAGCGGGAGTTTTATTGCCGGGGAGCTGTTTTTT. V usage is TRBV27 and J usage is TRBJ2-2; 13 positions agree with TRBD2. V was clipped by 6 bases and J by 6 bases; unmatched bases: 10. This CDR3 contains 17 residues. Germline V gives CDR1 MNHEY, CDR2 SMNVEV (reference sequence).

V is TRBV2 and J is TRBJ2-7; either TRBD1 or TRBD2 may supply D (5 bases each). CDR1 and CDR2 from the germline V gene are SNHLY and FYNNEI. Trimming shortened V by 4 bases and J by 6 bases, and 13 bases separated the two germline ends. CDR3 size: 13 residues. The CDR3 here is CASSGGMIREQYF. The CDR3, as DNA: TGTGCCAGCAGTGGGGGGATGATTCGCGAGCAGTACTTC.

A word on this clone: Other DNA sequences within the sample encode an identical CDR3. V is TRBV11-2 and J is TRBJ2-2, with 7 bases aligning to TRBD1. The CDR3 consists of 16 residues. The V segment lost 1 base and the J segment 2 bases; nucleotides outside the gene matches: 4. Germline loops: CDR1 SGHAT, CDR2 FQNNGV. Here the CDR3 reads CASSLGDRPNTGELFF. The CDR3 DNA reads TGTGCCAGCAGCTTAGGGGACAGACCTAACACCGGGGAGCTGTTTTTT. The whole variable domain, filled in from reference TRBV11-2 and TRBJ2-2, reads EAGVAQSPRYKIIEKRQSVAFWCNPISGHATLYWYQQILGQGPKLLIQFQNNGVVDDSQLPKDRFSAERLKGVDSTLKIQPAKLEDSAVYLCASSLGDRPNTGELFFGEGSRLTVL.

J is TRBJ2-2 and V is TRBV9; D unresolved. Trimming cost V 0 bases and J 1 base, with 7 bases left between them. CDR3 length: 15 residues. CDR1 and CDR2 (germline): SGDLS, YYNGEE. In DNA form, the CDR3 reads TGTGCCAGCAGCGTAGCTGTGGGGAACACCGGGGAGCTGTTTTTT. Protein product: CASSVAVGNTGELFF.

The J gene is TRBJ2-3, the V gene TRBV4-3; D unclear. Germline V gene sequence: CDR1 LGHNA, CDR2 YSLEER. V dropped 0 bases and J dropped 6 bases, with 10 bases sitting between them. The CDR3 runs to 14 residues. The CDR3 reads CASSQDGIPDTQYF. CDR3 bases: TGCGCCAGCAGCCAAGATGGCATCCCCGATACGCAGTATTTT.

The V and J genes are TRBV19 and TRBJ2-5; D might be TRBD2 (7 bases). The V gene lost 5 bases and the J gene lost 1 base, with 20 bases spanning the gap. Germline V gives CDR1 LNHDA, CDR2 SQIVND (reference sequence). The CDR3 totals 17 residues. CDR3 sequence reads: CASSRGRGHPPQETQYF. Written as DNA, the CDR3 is TGTGCCAGTAGTCGAGGGAGGGGACACCCTCCCCAAGAGACCCAGTACTTC.

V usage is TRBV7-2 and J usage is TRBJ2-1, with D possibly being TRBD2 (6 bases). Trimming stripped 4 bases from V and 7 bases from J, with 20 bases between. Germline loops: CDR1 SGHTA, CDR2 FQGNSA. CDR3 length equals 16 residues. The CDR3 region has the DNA TGTGCCAGCAGCTCCCTGGGGGGTGGAGGTGGGAATGAGCAGTTCTTC. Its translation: CASSSLGGGGGNEQFF.

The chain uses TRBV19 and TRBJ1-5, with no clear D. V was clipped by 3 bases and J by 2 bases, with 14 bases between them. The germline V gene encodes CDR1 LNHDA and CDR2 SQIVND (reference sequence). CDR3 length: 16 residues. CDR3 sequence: CASSMYSQRRNQPQHF. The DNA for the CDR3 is TGTGCCAGTAGTATGTATTCTCAGCGGCGCAATCAGCCCCAGCATTTT.

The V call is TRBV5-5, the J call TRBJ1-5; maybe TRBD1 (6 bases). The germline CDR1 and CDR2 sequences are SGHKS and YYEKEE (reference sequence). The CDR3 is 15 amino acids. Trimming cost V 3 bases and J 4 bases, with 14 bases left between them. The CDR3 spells CASSSYPDSNQPQHF. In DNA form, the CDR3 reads TGTGCCAGCAGCTCCTACCCGGACAGTAATCAGCCCCAGCATTTT. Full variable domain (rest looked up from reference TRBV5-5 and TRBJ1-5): DAGVTQSPTHLIKTRGQQVTLRCSPISGHKSVSWYQQVLGQGPQFIFQYYEKEERGRGNFPDRFSARQFPNYSSELNVNALLLGDSALYLCASSSYPDSNQPQHFGDGTRLSIL.

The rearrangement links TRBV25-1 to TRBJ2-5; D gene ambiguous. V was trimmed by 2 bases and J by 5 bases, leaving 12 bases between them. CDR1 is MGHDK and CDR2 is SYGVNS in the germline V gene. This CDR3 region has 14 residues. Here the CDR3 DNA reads TGTGCCAGCAGTGAAAGCCGAAAAGGGGAGACCCAGTACTTC. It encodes CASSESRKGETQYF.

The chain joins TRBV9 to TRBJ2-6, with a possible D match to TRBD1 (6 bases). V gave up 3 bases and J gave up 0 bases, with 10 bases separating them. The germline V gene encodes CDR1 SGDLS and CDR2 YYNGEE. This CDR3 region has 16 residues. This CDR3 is CASSGYRDSGANVLTF. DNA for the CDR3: TGTGCCAGCAGCGGATACAGGGACTCTGGGGCCAACGTCCTGACTTTC.

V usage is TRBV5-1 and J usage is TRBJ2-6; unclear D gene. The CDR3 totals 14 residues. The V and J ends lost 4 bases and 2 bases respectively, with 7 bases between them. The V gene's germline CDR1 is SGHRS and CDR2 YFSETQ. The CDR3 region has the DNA TGCGCCAGCAGCCCCGTGACTGGGGCCAACGTCCTGACTTTC. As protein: CASSPVTGANVLTF.

The CDR3 protein is CASGEGVNQPQHF. CDR3 DNA: TGTGCCAGCGGGGAGGGGGTAAATCAGCCCCAGCATTTT. The chain links TRBV7-3 to TRBJ1-5; tentatively, D is TRBD1 (6 bases). CDR1 SGHTA and CDR2 FQGTGA come from the germline V gene. This CDR3 has 13 amino acids. V was clipped by 8 bases and J by 4 bases, with 12 bases between them.

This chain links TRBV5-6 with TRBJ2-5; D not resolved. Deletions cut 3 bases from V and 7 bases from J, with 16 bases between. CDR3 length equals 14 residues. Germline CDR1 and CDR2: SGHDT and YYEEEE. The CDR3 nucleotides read TGTGCCAGCAGCTCCTGGCCAAACGAAGGGACCCAGTACTTC. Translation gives CASSSWPNEGTQYF.

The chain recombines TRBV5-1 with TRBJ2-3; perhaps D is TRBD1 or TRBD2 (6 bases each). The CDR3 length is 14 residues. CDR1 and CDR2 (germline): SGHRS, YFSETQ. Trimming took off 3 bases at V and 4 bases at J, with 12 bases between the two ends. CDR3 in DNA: TGCGCCAGCAGCTCCCGGGGGCGGTCAGATACGCAGTATTTT. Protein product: CASSSRGRSDTQYF.

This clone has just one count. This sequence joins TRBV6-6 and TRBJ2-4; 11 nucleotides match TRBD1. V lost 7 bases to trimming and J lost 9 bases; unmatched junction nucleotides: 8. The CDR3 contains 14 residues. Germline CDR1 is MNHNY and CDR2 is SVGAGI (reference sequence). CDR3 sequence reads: CASTGQGAGSIQYF. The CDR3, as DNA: TGTGCCAGCACCGGACAGGGGGCAGGATCCATTCAGTACTTC.

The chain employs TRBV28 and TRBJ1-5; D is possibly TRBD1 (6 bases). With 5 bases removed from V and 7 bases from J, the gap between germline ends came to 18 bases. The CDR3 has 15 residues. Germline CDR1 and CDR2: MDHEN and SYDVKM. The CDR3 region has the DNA TGTGCCAGCAGTCCGGATTCAGGGGCGGGACAGCCCCAGCATTTT. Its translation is CASSPDSGAGQPQHF.